Reported below is one T cell receptor (beta chain). No antigen is known for it. Trimming pared 0 bases from V and 1 base from J, leaving 7 bases between. This CDR3 contains 13 residues. Germline lookup yields CDR1 GTSNPN and CDR2 SVGIG (reference sequence). Only in-frame clones appear in the TCRdb table, and some are missing; sequencing was by immunoSEQ multiplex PCR. The table includes under 75,000 clones, about 86% detected once. The entry originates in a study of OX40 agonist ivuxolimab in advanced cancers. About the study: Ivuxolimab, an antibody acting as an agonist of OX40 (CD134), was used to treat patients. Points from the study as a whole: It was also the case that some nonresponders had low normalized T-cell clonal expansion. Among the lowest peripheral clonal expansion occurred in 0.1-3.0 mg/kg partial responders.

This sequence joins TRBV30 and TRBJ2-7; D is unresolved. This sample comprised CD4+ or CD8+ T cells sorted from blood, obtained in a trial of the OX40 agonist ivuxolimab. The TCR comes from an adult with an advanced solid tumor such as melanoma, head and neck, liver or kidney cancer. In DNA, the CDR3 is TGTGCCTGGAGTGTACGCCTATCCTACGAGCAGTACTTC. Translating gives CAWSVRLSYEQYF.